The 25 T cell receptor beta chains below all came from one sample that was sequenced in a study of cytomegalovirus exposure and HLA in healthy donors (dated by TCRdb to 2015 to 2018). Library construction relied on the immunoSEQ multiplex PCR assay. For the multiplex PCR, a mixture combining 60 forward primers for TCR Vbeta segments and 13 reverse primers for TCR Jbeta segments was used. Not all clones reach the TCRdb copy of this immuneACCESS table, which keeps in-frame sequences only. Checked studies attribute under half of the gap to unresolved V genes and leave the rest unexplained. Within this sample are approximately 120,000 clones, with over 70% of them counted one time only. The ten largest clones take up less than 4% of the sample. Sequenced material: PBMCs. These receptor sequences come from a man aged 25-40 years in good health and CMV-seronegative.

J is TRBJ1-2 and V is TRBV4-2; no definite D call. V was cut by 0 bases and J by 4 bases, with 3 bases left in between. Germline CDR1 reads LGHNA; CDR2 reads YNFKEQ. The CDR3 is made up of 12 amino acids. In nucleotides, the CDR3 is TGTGCCAGCAGCCAAGACCGCTATGGCTACACCTTC. Translating gives CASSQDRYGYTF.

This clone appeared a single time. This sequence joins TRBV9 and TRBJ2-2, with a weak D call TRBD1 (6 bases). CDR1 is SGDLS, CDR2 YYNGEE, per germline. The CDR3 loop spans 15 amino acids. The V gene lost 0 bases and the J gene lost 7 bases, with 13 bases spanning the gap. The CDR3 is CASSVAPGDHGELFF. The CDR3 DNA reads as TGTGCCAGCAGCGTAGCTCCAGGGGATCACGGGGAGCTGTTTTTT.

The genes are TRBV28 and TRBJ2-3, with 13 bases aligning to TRBD2. V shed 6 bases, J shed 0 bases, and the junction held 6 bases outside the gene matches. The germline V gene encodes CDR1 MDHEN and CDR2 SYDVKM. The CDR3 is 17 amino acids. CDR3 sequence (DNA): TGTGCCAGCAGGCTCCCGGGACTAGCGGGAAGCACAGATACGCAGTATTTT. The encoded protein is CASRLPGLAGSTDTQYF.

This clone occurred a few times. V is TRBV9 and J is TRBJ2-5, with 8 bases identical to TRBD2. The J segment lost 4 bases and the V segment lost 0 bases, leaving 8 bases of the junction unmatched. The CDR3 has 16 amino acids. Germline CDR1 and CDR2: SGDLS and YYNGEE. CDR3 region: CASSVGGGGPLETQYF. The DNA for the CDR3 is TGTGCCAGCAGCGTAGGTGGCGGGGGGCCGCTAGAGACCCAGTACTTC.

This clone was detected a few times. CDR3 nucleotide sequence: TGTGCCAGTAGTCCCTTCCATGGACAAGGATCCTACGAGCAGTACTTC. Protein product: CASSPFHGQGSYEQYF. This sequence joins TRBV19 and TRBJ2-7, with D possibly being TRBD1 (5 bases). CDR1 and CDR2 (germline): LNHDA, SQIVND (reference sequence). Trimming took off 5 bases at V and 1 base at J, with 18 bases between the two ends. CDR3 length equals 16 residues.

The chain combines TRBV14 with TRBJ2-3; 8 bases are a match to TRBD2. Germline CDR1 reads SGHDN; CDR2 reads FVKESK. The CDR3 totals 15 residues. The ends lost 1 base at V and 2 bases at J; junction bases unmatched: 2. The CDR3 is CASSQGGLVTDTQYF. CDR3 coding DNA: TGTGCCAGCAGCCAAGGGGGACTAGTCACAGATACGCAGTATTTT.

The genes are TRBV7-3 and TRBJ2-7; D might be TRBD2 (7 bases). Germline CDR1 SGHTA, CDR2 FQGTGA. V lost 2 bases to trimming and J lost 0 bases, with 8 bases between them. This CDR3 has 14 amino acids. In DNA form, the CDR3 reads TGTGCCAGCAGCTTAGGGGGGGCCTCCTACGAGCAGTACTTC. This gives the protein CASSLGGASYEQYF.

The chain is built from TRBV28 and TRBJ2-2; 10 bases are shared with TRBD2. Germline CDR1 reads MDHEN; CDR2 reads SYDVKM. With V trimmed by 3 bases and J by 5 bases, 6 bases remained unmatched. CDR3 length: 16 residues. In DNA, the CDR3 is TGTGCCAGCAGTTTGTTAGCGGGAGGCCTAACCGGGGAGCTGTTTTTT. Its translation: CASSLLAGGLTGELFF.

The chain couples TRBV5-1 to TRBJ2-1, with a tentative D call TRBD1 (7 bases). Germline assignment: CDR1 SGHRS and CDR2 YFSETQ. V gave up 2 bases and J gave up 2 bases, with 17 bases separating them. The CDR3 is made up of 17 amino acids. The CDR3 region is CASSLPRGTETYNEQFF. CDR3 DNA: TGCGCCAGCAGCTTACCACGGGGGACAGAGACCTACAATGAGCAGTTCTTC.

This chain links TRBV27 with TRBJ1-1; possible D gene TRBD1, 5 bases. This CDR3 is built from 14 residues. V lost 0 bases, J lost 3 bases, and 8 bases lay in between. CDR1 and CDR2 (germline): MNHEY, SMNVEV (reference sequence). The CDR3 coding sequence is TGTGCCAGCAGTTTATCACGGGGGTACACTGAAGCTTTCTTT. Encoded protein: CASSLSRGYTEAFF.

V gene TRBV6-1 combines with J gene TRBJ2-2; tentative D call: TRBD1 (5 bases). This CDR3 is built from 19 residues. V was clipped by 4 bases and J by 0 bases, with 21 bases between them. CDR1 and CDR2 from the germline V gene are MNHNS and SASEGT. The chain's CDR3 is CASSVDPPKTVSNTGELFF. The CDR3, as DNA: TGTGCCAGCAGTGTTGATCCCCCCAAGACAGTTTCGAACACCGGGGAGCTGTTTTTT.

This clone was detected only once. This chain connects TRBV5-4 to TRBJ2-1; 8 positions match TRBD1. Unmatched junction bases numbered 3, after V lost 4 bases and J lost 6 bases. The CDR3 runs to 13 residues. CDR1 is SGHNT and CDR2 is YYREEE in the germline V gene (reference sequence). This chain's CDR3 is CASSLTGGNEQFF. CDR3 coding DNA: TGTGCCAGCAGCCTTACAGGGGGCAATGAGCAGTTCTTC.

This clone was counted between two and nine times. The V call is TRBV2, the J call TRBJ2-7; 14 bases are shared with TRBD2. The CDR3 covers 15 residues. V dropped 3 bases and J dropped 7; count of bases not matched to a gene: 5. Germline V lookup: CDR1 SNHLY, CDR2 FYNNEI. The CDR3 nucleotides read TGTGCCAGCAGTGAGGGACTAGCGGGAGTAGGGGAGCAGTACTTC. As protein: CASSEGLAGVGEQYF.

The gene calls are TRBV28 and TRBJ1-1; 9 positions match TRBD1. Germline CDR1 reads MDHEN; CDR2 reads SYDVKM. Trimming at V came to 5 bases and at J to 4 bases, leaving 8 bases not matched to a gene. The CDR3 spans 15 residues. The CDR3 reads CASSPQGQGLTEAFF. CDR3 coding DNA: TGTGCCAGCAGTCCTCAAGGACAGGGGCTCACTGAAGCTTTCTTT.

The gene calls are TRBV30 and TRBJ2-7; 8 nucleotides align to TRBD2. The junction had 25 bases not matched to a gene; V was cut back by 8 bases and J by 4 bases. From germline, CDR1 is GTSNPN and CDR2 SVGIG (reference sequence). The CDR3 spans 18 residues. This chain's CDR3 is CARSNGGAGGFTGYEQYF. The CDR3 bases are TGTGCCCGGTCCAACGGGGGGGCGGGAGGTTTTACAGGATACGAGCAGTACTTC.

V usage is TRBV7-3 and J usage is TRBJ1-1, with D perhaps TRBD1 (5 bases). Germline V gene data show CDR1 as SGHTA and CDR2 as FQGTGA. V lost 5 bases to trimming and J lost 1 base, with 11 bases between them. This CDR3 comprises 14 residues. CDR3: CASSPGLENTEAFF. In DNA, the CDR3 is TGTGCCAGCAGCCCGGGACTGGAGAACACTGAAGCTTTCTTT.

The table lists this clone with a count of one. The rearrangement joins TRBV18 to TRBJ2-5; D is uncertain. V shed 6 bases and J shed 5 bases, with 7 bases lying between them. The V gene's germline CDR1 is KGHSH and CDR2 LQKENI. This CDR3 comprises 11 residues. The CDR3 DNA is TGTGCCAGCTCCCTCGAGGAGACCCAGTACTTC. This gives the protein CASSLEETQYF.

The J gene is TRBJ2-1, the V gene TRBV4-3, with D unresolved. V lost 4 bases, J lost 2 bases, and 12 bases lay in between. Germline lookup yields CDR1 LGHNA and CDR2 YSLEER. CDR3 length: 15 amino acids. The CDR3 spells CASSLSAKTYNEQFF. The CDR3 DNA sequence: TGCGCCAGCAGCCTAAGCGCAAAGACCTACAATGAGCAGTTCTTC.

The V call is TRBV6-6, the J call TRBJ2-3, with a tentative D call TRBD2 (6 bases). Germline loops: CDR1 MNHNY, CDR2 SVGAGI (reference sequence). V lost 5 bases and J lost 2, with 17 bases in between. This CDR3 is built from 16 residues. CDR3 DNA sequence: TGTGCCAGCAGTACCAACTGGCGGGATATCACAGATACGCAGTATTTT. It is translated as CASSTNWRDITDTQYF.

The chain uses TRBV28 and TRBJ1-2; D ambiguous. The CDR3 sequence is 15 residues long. Between the trimmed V and J ends, which lost 6 bases and 6 bases, there was a span of 20 bases. Germline assignment: CDR1 MDHEN and CDR2 SYDVKM. As DNA, the CDR3 is TGTGCCAGCAGGCAAGGCTCTTGGGGAGGACATGGCTACACCTTC. This sequence encodes CASRQGSWGGHGYTF.

CDR3: CASSLGTANTEAFF. The CDR3, as DNA: TGTGCCAGCAGCTTAGGCACAGCGAACACTGAAGCTTTCTTT. The chain uses TRBV7-6 and TRBJ1-1, with D unclear. CDR3 length equals 14 residues. The germline V gene encodes CDR1 SGHVS and CDR2 FNYEAQ. Trimming pared 1 base from V and 1 base from J, leaving 7 bases between.

The chain joins TRBV6-6 to TRBJ2-3, with TRBD2 as a possible D gene (6 bases). In germline, CDR1 is MNHNY, CDR2 SVGAGI (reference sequence). CDR3 size: 14 residues. The V end lost 6 bases, the J end lost 4 bases, and 14 bases lay between the germline ends. DNA of the CDR3: TGTGCCAGCAGCTACGCGGGGTGGGCAGATACGCAGTATTTT. This codes for CASSYAGWADTQYF.

V usage is TRBV6-5 and J usage is TRBJ2-6, with TRBD1 matching 9 bases. The J segment lost 2 bases and the V segment lost 4 bases, leaving 3 bases of the junction unmatched. Germline-derived CDR1 and CDR2 are MNHEY and SVGAGI. This CDR3 spans 16 amino acids. CDR3 bases: TGTGCCAGCAGTTCCGGACAGGGGACTGGGGCCAACGTCCTGACTTTC. Encoded protein: CASSSGQGTGANVLTF.

The chain uses TRBV5-1 and TRBJ1-3, with a tentative D call TRBD1 (5 bases). Germline CDR1 reads SGHRS; CDR2 reads YFSETQ. The CDR3 spans 16 residues. Trimming removed 5 bases from V and 0 bases from J, with 15 bases in between. CDR3 DNA: TGCGCCAGCAGACAGGACACCTCGAGCTCTGGAAACACCATATATTTT. Translated, it gives CASRQDTSSSGNTIYF.

CDR3 sequence (DNA): TGTGCCAGCAGTTTGGGACAGGGCCTACTTGATGGCTATGGCTACACCTTC. This encodes CASSLGQGLLDGYGYTF. This chain uses TRBV28 with TRBJ1-2, with 9 positions matching TRBD1. Germline CDR1 reads MDHEN; CDR2 reads SYDVKM. CDR3 length equals 17 residues. The V and J ends lost 3 bases and 4 bases, in that order; junction bases with no gene match: 12.